A selection of T cell receptor beta chains follows, all from one sample in a study of cytomegalovirus exposure and HLA in healthy donors. Assay used: immunoSEQ multiplex PCR; TCRdb lists only in-frame clones, some missing. The table includes approximately 190,000 clones, roughly 76% detected once. The sequencing sample was made of PBMCs. These receptors were collected from a man in his forties or fifties in good health and CMV-seropositive. Each CDR3 is given with its conserved first and last residue. Each record gives: J gene, V gene, clone size, D gene, CDR3 protein, CDR3 DNA. The D gene is left open where the match is weak. For some rows the clone size is stated as once, few or many, or as a class when expanded; others skip it.

j_gene: TRBJ2-3; v_gene: TRBV19; abundance: .; d_gene: .; CDR3aa: CASTPPGRVSTDTQYF; CDR3nt: TGTGCCAGTACTCCCCCGGGGAGAGTTAGCACAGATACGCAGTATTTT
j_gene: TRBJ1-6; v_gene: TRBV7-8; abundance: .; d_gene: .; CDR3aa: CASSLGVGGDNSPLHF; CDR3nt: TGTGCCAGCAGCTTAGGGGTGGGTGGAGATAATTCACCCCTCCACTTT
j_gene: TRBJ2-1; v_gene: TRBV18; abundance: .; d_gene: .; CDR3aa: CASSPQGGWGNEQFF; CDR3nt: TGTGCCAGCTCACCACAGGGAGGTTGGGGCAATGAGCAGTTCTTC
j_gene: TRBJ2-1; v_gene: TRBV29-1; abundance: once; d_gene: .; CDR3aa: CSVEMGGAFF; CDR3nt: TGCAGCGTTGAAATGGGGGGGGCGTTCTTC
j_gene: TRBJ1-3; v_gene: TRBV10-3; abundance: .; d_gene: TRBD1; CDR3aa: CAIKIPPIWTGDWNTIYF; CDR3nt: TGTGCCATCAAAATTCCCCCGATATGGACAGGGGATTGGAACACCATATATTTT
j_gene: TRBJ2-3; v_gene: TRBV7-3; abundance: once; d_gene: .; CDR3aa: CASSTTGTSTDTQYF; CDR3nt: TGTGCCAGCAGCACCACCGGGACTAGCACAGATACGCAGTATTTT
j_gene: TRBJ2-7; v_gene: TRBV28; abundance: .; d_gene: TRBD1; CDR3aa: CASSWGQGNEQYF; CDR3nt: TGTGCCAGCAGTTGGGGACAGGGAAACGAGCAGTACTTC
j_gene: TRBJ2-1; v_gene: TRBV19; abundance: .; d_gene: TRBD2; CDR3aa: CASSIGGLAWGHEQFF; CDR3nt: TGTGCCAGTAGTATCGGTGGACTAGCGTGGGGGCATGAGCAGTTCTTC
j_gene: TRBJ1-4; v_gene: TRBV5-6; abundance: .; d_gene: .; CDR3aa: CASSLRQGRNEKLFF; CDR3nt: TGTGCCAGCAGCCTTCGGCAGGGAAGAAATGAAAAACTGTTTTTT
j_gene: TRBJ2-1; v_gene: TRBV7-8; abundance: .; d_gene: .; CDR3aa: CASSLAGIYNEQFF; CDR3nt: TGTGCCAGCAGCTTGGCGGGGATCTACAATGAGCAGTTCTTC
j_gene: TRBJ1-2; v_gene: TRBV5-3; abundance: .; d_gene: .; CDR3aa: CATTAGTSGYTF; CDR3nt: TGTGCCACCACTGCCGGGACAAGCGGCTACACCTTC
j_gene: TRBJ2-5; v_gene: TRBV9; abundance: .; d_gene: TRBD2; CDR3aa: CASSPPGLGQETQYF; CDR3nt: TGTGCCAGCAGCCCTCCGGGACTAGGACAAGAGACCCAGTACTTC
j_gene: TRBJ2-2; v_gene: TRBV7-3; abundance: once; d_gene: TRBD1; CDR3aa: CASSLDRPSGELFF; CDR3nt: TGTGCCAGCAGCCTGGACAGGCCTTCTGGGGAGCTGTTTTTT
j_gene: TRBJ1-6; v_gene: TRBV27; abundance: .; d_gene: .; CDR3aa: CASSLEGSSYNSPLHF; CDR3nt: TGTGCCAGCAGTCTGGAAGGGAGCTCCTATAATTCACCCCTCCACTTT
j_gene: TRBJ2-1; v_gene: TRBV7-2; abundance: .; d_gene: TRBD1; CDR3aa: CASSLAGTVPGNEQFF; CDR3nt: TGTGCCAGCAGCTTAGCGGGGACAGTCCCTGGCAATGAGCAGTTCTTC
j_gene: TRBJ2-7; v_gene: TRBV6-5; abundance: .; d_gene: TRBD1; CDR3aa: CASSRDPTGVLEQYF; CDR3nt: TGTGCCAGCAGTAGAGACCCCACAGGGGTCCTCGAGCAGTACTTC
j_gene: TRBJ2-3; v_gene: TRBV5-8; abundance: .; d_gene: TRBD2; CDR3aa: CASSSGSGVGTDTQYF; CDR3nt: TGTGCCAGCAGCTCTGGGAGCGGGGTCGGCACAGATACGCAGTATTTT
j_gene: TRBJ2-2; v_gene: TRBV6-5; abundance: .; d_gene: TRBD2; CDR3aa: CASSSLAGAHTGELFF; CDR3nt: TGTGCCAGCAGTTCCCTAGCGGGGGCGCACACCGGGGAGCTGTTTTTT
j_gene: TRBJ2-3; v_gene: TRBV6-6; abundance: .; d_gene: TRBD2; CDR3aa: CASSYGGGGGDTQYF; CDR3nt: TGTGCCAGCAGTTACGGCGGGGGGGGCGGAGATACGCAGTATTTT
j_gene: TRBJ1-1; v_gene: TRBV9; abundance: once; d_gene: .; CDR3aa: CASRRGMNTEAFF; CDR3nt: TGTGCCAGCAGAAGGGGCATGAACACTGAAGCTTTCTTT
j_gene: TRBJ1-2; v_gene: TRBV28; abundance: .; d_gene: .; CDR3aa: CASSLHYDGRYGYTF; CDR3nt: TGTGCCAGCAGTTTACATTACGATGGGAGATATGGCTACACCTTC
j_gene: TRBJ2-3; v_gene: TRBV9; abundance: .; d_gene: TRBD2; CDR3aa: CASSVLLAGGPVTQYF; CDR3nt: TGTGCCAGCAGCGTGCTACTAGCGGGGGGGCCGGTTACGCAGTATTTT
j_gene: TRBJ1-6; v_gene: TRBV30; abundance: .; d_gene: .; CDR3aa: CAWAESGFDHSPLHF; CDR3nt: TGTGCCTGGGCCGAATCAGGGTTTGACCATTCACCCCTCCACTTT
j_gene: TRBJ2-5; v_gene: TRBV27; abundance: .; d_gene: TRBD1; CDR3aa: CASKFLQQGEETQYF; CDR3nt: TGTGCCAGCAAATTCCTTCAACAGGGGGAAGAGACCCAGTACTTC
j_gene: TRBJ1-1; v_gene: TRBV19; abundance: .; d_gene: .; CDR3aa: CASTAGDHTEAFF; CDR3nt: TGTGCCAGTACAGCCGGAGATCACACTGAAGCTTTCTTT
j_gene: TRBJ1-6; v_gene: TRBV28; abundance: .; d_gene: TRBD1; CDR3aa: CASSHGQGNSPLHF; CDR3nt: TGTGCCAGCAGTCATGGACAGGGAAATTCACCCCTCCACTTT
j_gene: TRBJ2-7; v_gene: TRBV4-3; abundance: .; d_gene: .; CDR3aa: CASSQASGTREDEQYF; CDR3nt: TGCGCCAGCAGCCAAGCCTCCGGGACAAGGGAAGACGAGCAGTACTTC
j_gene: TRBJ1-1; v_gene: TRBV19; abundance: once; d_gene: TRBD1; CDR3aa: CASSWTGGDTEAFF; CDR3nt: TGTGCCAGTAGTTGGACAGGGGGTGACACTGAAGCTTTCTTT
j_gene: TRBJ2-1; v_gene: TRBV6-1; abundance: once; d_gene: TRBD1; CDR3aa: CASSPGQGSLNEQFF; CDR3nt: TGTGCCAGCAGTCCGGGACAGGGGTCCCTCAATGAGCAGTTCTTC
j_gene: TRBJ1-2; v_gene: TRBV7-3; abundance: .; d_gene: TRBD1; CDR3aa: CASGKGQVGGYTF; CDR3nt: TGTGCCAGCGGGAAGGGACAGGTCGGTGGCTACACCTTC
j_gene: TRBJ1-2; v_gene: TRBV7-9; abundance: .; d_gene: TRBD1; CDR3aa: CASSLPTGTYGYTF; CDR3nt: TGTGCCAGCAGCTTACCGACAGGGACCTATGGCTACACCTTC
j_gene: TRBJ1-6; v_gene: TRBV27; abundance: .; d_gene: .; CDR3aa: CASSLGSSYNSPLHF; CDR3nt: TGTGCCAGCAGTTTAGGGAGCTCCTATAATTCACCCCTCCACTTT
j_gene: TRBJ1-4; v_gene: TRBV5-1; abundance: .; d_gene: .; CDR3aa: CASLPPAWRVNEKLFF; CDR3nt: TGCGCCAGCCTACCCCCCGCCTGGAGGGTTAATGAAAAACTGTTTTTT
j_gene: TRBJ2-2; v_gene: TRBV27; abundance: .; d_gene: TRBD2; CDR3aa: CASSLTSGGTGELFF; CDR3nt: TGTGCCAGCTCCTTGACTAGCGGGGGGACCGGGGAGCTGTTTTTT
j_gene: TRBJ1-2; v_gene: TRBV29-1; abundance: few; d_gene: .; CDR3aa: CSVLKRDNYGYTF; CDR3nt: TGCAGCGTGCTTAAACGGGATAACTATGGCTACACCTTC
j_gene: TRBJ1-5; v_gene: TRBV7-2; abundance: .; d_gene: .; CDR3aa: CASSWGQGSNQPQHF; CDR3nt: TGTGCCAGCAGCTGGGGACAAGGTAGCAATCAGCCCCAGCATTTT
j_gene: TRBJ1-1; v_gene: TRBV5-1; abundance: .; d_gene: .; CDR3aa: CASSPLGGLWNTEAFF; CDR3nt: TGCGCCAGCAGCCCCCTGGGCGGGCTTTGGAACACTGAAGCTTTCTTT
j_gene: TRBJ2-1; v_gene: TRBV5-4; abundance: few; d_gene: TRBD2; CDR3aa: CASRSRSGGVSYNEQFF; CDR3nt: TGTGCCAGCAGGAGTCGATCGGGGGGAGTCTCCTACAATGAGCAGTTCTTC
j_gene: TRBJ1-5; v_gene: TRBV7-2; abundance: .; d_gene: .; CDR3aa: CASSFEGQQPQHF; CDR3nt: TGTGCCAGCAGCTTCGAGGGTCAGCAGCCCCAGCATTTT
j_gene: TRBJ2-3; v_gene: TRBV5-8; abundance: .; d_gene: .; CDR3aa: CASRGQGRGYDDTQYF; CDR3nt: TGTGCCAGCAGGGGCCAGGGGAGGGGGTACGATGATACGCAGTATTTT
j_gene: TRBJ1-4; v_gene: TRBV6-6; abundance: .; d_gene: TRBD1; CDR3aa: CASSHQDRAGEKLFF; CDR3nt: TGTGCCAGCAGTCATCAGGACAGGGCGGGGGAAAAACTGTTTTTT
j_gene: TRBJ2-1; v_gene: TRBV7-2; abundance: few; d_gene: TRBD1; CDR3aa: CASSEDPGQWNEQFF; CDR3nt: TGTGCCAGCAGCGAAGACCCGGGACAGTGGAATGAGCAGTTCTTC
j_gene: TRBJ2-5; v_gene: TRBV10-3; abundance: .; d_gene: TRBD1; CDR3aa: CAISELRQGQETQYF; CDR3nt: TGTGCCATCAGTGAATTGAGACAGGGCCAAGAGACCCAGTACTTC
j_gene: TRBJ2-7; v_gene: TRBV5-1; abundance: .; d_gene: .; CDR3aa: CASSLVGGQFYEQYF; CDR3nt: TGCGCCAGCAGCTTGGTGGGGGGGCAATTCTACGAGCAGTACTTC
j_gene: TRBJ2-3; v_gene: TRBV5-1; abundance: .; d_gene: TRBD1; CDR3aa: CASSMDRGHGTDTQYF; CDR3nt: TGCGCCAGCAGCATGGACAGGGGGCATGGCACAGATACGCAGTATTTT
j_gene: TRBJ1-1; v_gene: TRBV18; abundance: .; d_gene: .; CDR3aa: CASSPRNYLQGAFF; CDR3nt: TGTGCCAGCTCACCACGAAATTATTTGCAGGGAGCTTTCTTT
j_gene: TRBJ1-2; v_gene: TRBV29-1; abundance: .; d_gene: .; CDR3aa: CSVARNTNYGYTF; CDR3nt: TGCAGCGTTGCGAGGAATACTAACTATGGCTACACCTTC
j_gene: TRBJ2-3; v_gene: TRBV5-4; abundance: .; d_gene: TRBD1; CDR3aa: CASSWGSQGASTDTQYF; CDR3nt: TGTGCCAGCAGCTGGGGTTCTCAGGGGGCGTCGACAGATACGCAGTATTTT
j_gene: TRBJ1-2; v_gene: TRBV28; abundance: .; d_gene: TRBD1; CDR3aa: CASKTPTGSSYGYTF; CDR3nt: TGTGCCAGCAAAACTCCGACAGGGTCCTCCTATGGCTACACCTTC
j_gene: TRBJ1-1; v_gene: TRBV29-1; abundance: .; d_gene: .; CDR3aa: CSVDPRPEAFF; CDR3nt: TGCAGCGTTGACCCGAGGCCTGAGGCTTTCTTT